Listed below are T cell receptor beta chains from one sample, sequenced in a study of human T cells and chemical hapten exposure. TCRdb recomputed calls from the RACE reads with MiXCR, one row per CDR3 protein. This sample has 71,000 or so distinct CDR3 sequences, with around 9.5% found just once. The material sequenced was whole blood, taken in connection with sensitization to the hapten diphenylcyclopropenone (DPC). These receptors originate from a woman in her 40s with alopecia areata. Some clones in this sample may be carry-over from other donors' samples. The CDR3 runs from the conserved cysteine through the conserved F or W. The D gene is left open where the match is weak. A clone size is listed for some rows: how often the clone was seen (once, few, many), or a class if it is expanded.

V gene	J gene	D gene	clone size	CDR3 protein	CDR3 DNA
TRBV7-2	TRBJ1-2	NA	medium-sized	CASSLSGDYGYTF	TGTGCCAGCAGCTTATCTGGCGACTATGGCTACACCTTC
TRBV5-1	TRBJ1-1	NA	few	CASSLESGRRNTEAFF	TGCGCCAGCAGCTTGGAATCCGGGAGGAGGAACACTGAAGCTTTCTTT
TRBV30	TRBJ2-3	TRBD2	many	CARSGGWADTQYF	TGTGCCCGAAGCGGGGGGTGGGCAGATACGCAGTATTTT
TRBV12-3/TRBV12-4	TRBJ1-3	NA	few	CASTWQGDSGNTIYF	TGTGCCAGCACCTGGCAGGGAGACTCTGGAAACACCATATATTTT
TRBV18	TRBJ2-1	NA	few	CASSPPLVDEQFF	TGTGCCAGCTCACCACCATTGGTCGATGAGCAGTTCTTC
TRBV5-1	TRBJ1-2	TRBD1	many	CASSLGTETNYGYTF	TGCGCCAGCAGCTTAGGGACAGAAACTAACTATGGCTACACCTTC
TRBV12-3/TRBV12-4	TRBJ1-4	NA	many	CASSLVNEKLFF	TGTGCCAGCAGTTTAGTTAATGAAAAACTGTTTTTT
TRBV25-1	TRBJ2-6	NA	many	CASSSLGGPGANVLTF	TGTGCCAGCAGCTCCTTAGGGGGGCCTGGGGCCAACGTCCTGACTTTC
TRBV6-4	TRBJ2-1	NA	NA	CASSSSESSYNEQFF	TGTGCCAGCAGTAGTAGCGAGTCATCCTACAATGAGCAGTTCTTC
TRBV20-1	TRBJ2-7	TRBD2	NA	CSAIPQLAEAYEQYF	TGCAGTGCTATCCCCCAACTAGCGGAGGCCTACGAGCAGTACTTC
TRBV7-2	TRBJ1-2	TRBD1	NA	CASSLALDRSYGYTF	TGTGCCAGCAGCTTAGCCCTGGACAGGAGCTATGGCTACACCTTC
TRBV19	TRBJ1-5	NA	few	CASSIAQGRSNQPQHF	TGTGCCAGTAGTATAGCCCAGGGAAGGAGCAATCAGCCCCAGCATTTT
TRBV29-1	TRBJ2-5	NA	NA	CSVDPGPSQETQYF	TGCAGCGTTGATCCGGGACCCAGCCAAGAGACCCAGTACTTC
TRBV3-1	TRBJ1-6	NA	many	CASSQDGSLHF	TGTGCCAGCAGCCAAGATGGATCCCTCCACTTT
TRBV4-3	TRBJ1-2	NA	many	CASSQAHNFYGYTF	TGCGCCAGCAGCCAAGCTCACAACTTCTATGGCTACACCTTC
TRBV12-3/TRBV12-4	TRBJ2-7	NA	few	CASSSTSFSYEQYF	TGTGCCAGCAGTTCAACCTCCTTCTCCTACGAGCAGTACTTC
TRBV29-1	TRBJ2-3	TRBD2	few	CSVVQAGGLLDTQYF	TGCAGCGTTGTTCAAGCGGGGGGGCTTCTAGATACGCAGTATTTT
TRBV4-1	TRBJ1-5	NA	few	CASSPGGLAGNQPQHF	TGCGCCAGCAGCCCGGGGGGGCTGGCTGGCAATCAGCCCCAGCATTTT
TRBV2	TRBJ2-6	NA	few	CASAASGANVLTF	TGTGCCAGCGCGGCCTCTGGGGCCAACGTCCTGACTTTC
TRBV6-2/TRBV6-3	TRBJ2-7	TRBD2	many	CASGDGRAGEQYF	TGTGCCAGCGGAGACGGTCGAGCGGGGGAGCAGTACTTC
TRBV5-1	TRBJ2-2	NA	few	CASSWDSNTGELFF	TGCGCCAGCAGTTGGGACTCGAACACCGGGGAGCTGTTTTTT
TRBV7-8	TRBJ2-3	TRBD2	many	CASSLLLAGTDTQYF	TGTGCCAGCAGCTTATTACTAGCGGGGACAGATACGCAGTATTTT
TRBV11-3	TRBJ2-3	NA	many	CASSLRGVPTGDTQYF	TGTGCCAGCAGCCTGCGGGGCGTCCCGACGGGAGATACGCAGTATTTT
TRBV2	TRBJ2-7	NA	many	CASSISYEQYF	TGTGCCAGCAGCATCTCCTACGAGCAGTACTTC
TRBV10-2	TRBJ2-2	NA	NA	CASRGRVGTGELFF	TGCGCCAGCAGAGGCAGAGTTGGGACCGGGGAGCTGTTTTTT
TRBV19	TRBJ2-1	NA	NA	CASTPGSVLFYNEQFF	TGTGCCAGTACCCCCGGGAGCGTTCTTTTCTACAATGAGCAGTTCTTC
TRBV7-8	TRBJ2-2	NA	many	CASSLVGGHTGELFF	TGTGCCAGCAGCTTAGTCGGGGGACACACCGGGGAGCTGTTTTTT
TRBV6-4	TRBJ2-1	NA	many	CASRPHSSYNEQFF	TGTGCCAGCAGGCCCCATAGCTCCTACAATGAGCAGTTCTTC
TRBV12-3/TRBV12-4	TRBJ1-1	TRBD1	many	CASRQTGKVTEAFF	TGTGCCAGCAGACAGACAGGGAAGGTCACTGAAGCTTTCTTT
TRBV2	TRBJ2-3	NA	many	CATRGSNTDTQYF	TGTGCCACCAGGGGTAGTAACACAGATACGCAGTATTTT
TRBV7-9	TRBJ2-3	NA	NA	CAIDRWAADTQYF	TGTGCTATTGACCGTTGGGCGGCAGATACGCAGTATTTT
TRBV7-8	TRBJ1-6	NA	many	CASSPWRANSPLHF	TGTGCCAGCAGCCCGTGGAGGGCTAATTCACCCCTCCACTTT
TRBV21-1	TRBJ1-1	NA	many	CASSKISGYRENTEAFF	TGTGCCAGCAGCAAAATTTCAGGGTACAGGGAGAACACTGAAGCTTTCTTT
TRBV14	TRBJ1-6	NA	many	CASSLRDGFSSYNSPLHF	TGTGCCAGCAGCCTTCGGGACGGCTTTAGCTCCTATAATTCACCCCTCCACTTT
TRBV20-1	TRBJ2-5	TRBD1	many	CSALVPYQGAAETQYF	TGCAGTGCTTTGGTCCCCTACCAGGGGGCGGCGGAGACCCAGTACTTC
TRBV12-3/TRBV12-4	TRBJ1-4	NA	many	CASSPDIEKLFF	TGTGCCAGCAGTCCAGACATCGAAAAACTGTTTTTT
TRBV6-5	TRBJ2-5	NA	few	CASTLTEGETQYF	TGTGCCAGCACCCTGACGGAGGGCGAGACCCAGTACTTC
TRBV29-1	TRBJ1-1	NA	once	CSVANTEAFF	TGCAGCGTTGCGAACACTGAAGCTTTCTTT
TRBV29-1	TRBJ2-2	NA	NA	CSVPGWTGELFF	TGCAGCGTGCCAGGGTGGACCGGGGAGCTGTTTTTT
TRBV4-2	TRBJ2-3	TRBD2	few	CASSQPSGAVTQYF	TGTGCCAGCAGCCAGCCTAGCGGGGCAGTTACGCAGTATTTT
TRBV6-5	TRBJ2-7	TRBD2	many	CASSLSGGSYEQYF	TGTGCCAGCAGCCTTAGCGGGGGGTCCTACGAGCAGTACTTC
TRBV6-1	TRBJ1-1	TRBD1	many	CASSEYRGYEAFF	TGTGCCAGCAGTGAATACAGGGGTTATGAAGCTTTCTTT
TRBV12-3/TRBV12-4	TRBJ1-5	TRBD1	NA	CASSLNTGGNQPQHF	TGTGCCAGCAGTTTAAATACAGGGGGCAATCAGCCCCAGCATTTT